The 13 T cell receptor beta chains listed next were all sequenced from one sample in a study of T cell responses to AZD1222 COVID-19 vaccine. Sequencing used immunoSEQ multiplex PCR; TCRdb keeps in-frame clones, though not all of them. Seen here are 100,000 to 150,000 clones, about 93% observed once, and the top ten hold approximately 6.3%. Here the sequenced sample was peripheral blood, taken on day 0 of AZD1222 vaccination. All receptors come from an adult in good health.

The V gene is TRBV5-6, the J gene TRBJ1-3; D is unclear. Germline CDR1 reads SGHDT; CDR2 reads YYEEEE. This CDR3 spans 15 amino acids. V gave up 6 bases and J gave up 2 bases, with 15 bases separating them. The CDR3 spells CASTLRGGPGNTIYF. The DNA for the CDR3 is TGTGCCAGCACCCTCCGGGGTGGCCCTGGAAACACCATATATTTT. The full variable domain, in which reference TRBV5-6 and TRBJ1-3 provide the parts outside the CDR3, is DAGVTQSPTHLIKTRGQQVTLRCSPKSGHDTVSWYQQALGQGPQFIFQYYEEEERQRGNFPDRFSGHQFPNYSSELNVNALLLGDSALYLCASTLRGGPGNTIYFGEGSWLTVV.

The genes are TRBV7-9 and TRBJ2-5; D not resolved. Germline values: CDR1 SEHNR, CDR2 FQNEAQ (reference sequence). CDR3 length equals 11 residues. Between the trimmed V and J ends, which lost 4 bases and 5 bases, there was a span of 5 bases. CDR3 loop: CASSSTETQYF. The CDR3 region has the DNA TGTGCCAGCAGCTCCACTGAGACCCAGTACTTC.

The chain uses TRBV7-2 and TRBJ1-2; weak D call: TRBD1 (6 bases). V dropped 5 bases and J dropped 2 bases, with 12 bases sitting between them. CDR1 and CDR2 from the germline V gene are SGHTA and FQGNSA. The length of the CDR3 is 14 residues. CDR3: CASSRQRGNYGYTF. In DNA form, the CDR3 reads TGTGCCAGCAGCCGTCAAAGGGGGAACTATGGCTACACCTTC.

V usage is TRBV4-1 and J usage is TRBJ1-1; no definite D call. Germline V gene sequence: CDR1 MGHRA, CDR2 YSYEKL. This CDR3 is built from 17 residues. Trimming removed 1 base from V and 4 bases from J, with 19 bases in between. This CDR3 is CASSQVLKGARGTEAFF. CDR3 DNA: TGCGCCAGCAGCCAAGTTTTGAAGGGAGCTCGGGGCACTGAAGCTTTCTTT.

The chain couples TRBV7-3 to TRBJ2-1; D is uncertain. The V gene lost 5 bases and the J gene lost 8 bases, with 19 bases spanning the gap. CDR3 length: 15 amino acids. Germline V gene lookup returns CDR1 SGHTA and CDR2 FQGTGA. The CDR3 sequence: CASSRGGGTNDEQFF. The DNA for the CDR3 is TGTGCCAGCAGCCGCGGTGGCGGAACCAATGATGAGCAGTTCTTC. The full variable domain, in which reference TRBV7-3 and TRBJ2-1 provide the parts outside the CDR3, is GAGVSQTPSNKVTEKGKYVELRCDPISGHTALYWYRQSLGQGPEFLIYFQGTGAADDSGLPNDRFFAVRPEGSVSTLKIQRTERGDSAVYLCASSRGGGTNDEQFFGPGTRLTVL.

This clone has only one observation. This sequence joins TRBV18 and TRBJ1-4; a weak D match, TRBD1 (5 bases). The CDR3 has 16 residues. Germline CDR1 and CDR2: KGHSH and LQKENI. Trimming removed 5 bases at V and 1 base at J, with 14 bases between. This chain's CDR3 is CASSTFGAGTNEKLFF. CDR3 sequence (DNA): TGTGCCAGCTCAACCTTTGGGGCCGGAACTAATGAAAAACTGTTTTTT.

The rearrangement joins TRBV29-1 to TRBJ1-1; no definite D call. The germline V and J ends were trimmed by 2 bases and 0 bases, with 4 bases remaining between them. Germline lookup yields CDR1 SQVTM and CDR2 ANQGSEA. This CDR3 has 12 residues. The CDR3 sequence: CSVERMNTEAFF. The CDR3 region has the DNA TGCAGCGTTGAAAGGATGAACACTGAAGCTTTCTTT.

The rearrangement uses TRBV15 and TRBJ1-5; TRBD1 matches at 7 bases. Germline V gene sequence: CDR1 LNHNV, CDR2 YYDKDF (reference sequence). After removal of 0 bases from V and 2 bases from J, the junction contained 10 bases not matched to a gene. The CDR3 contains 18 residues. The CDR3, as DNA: TGTGCCACCAGCAGAGATTTAGGGGGCTCCGAACGCAATCAGCCCCAGCATTTT. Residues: CATSRDLGGSERNQPQHF.

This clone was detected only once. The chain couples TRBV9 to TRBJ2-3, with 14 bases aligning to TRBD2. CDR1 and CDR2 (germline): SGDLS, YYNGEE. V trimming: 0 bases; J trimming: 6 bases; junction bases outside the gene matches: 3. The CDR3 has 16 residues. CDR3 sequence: CASSVAGTSGSDTQYF. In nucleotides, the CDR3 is TGTGCCAGCAGCGTAGCCGGGACTAGCGGGAGCGATACGCAGTATTTT.

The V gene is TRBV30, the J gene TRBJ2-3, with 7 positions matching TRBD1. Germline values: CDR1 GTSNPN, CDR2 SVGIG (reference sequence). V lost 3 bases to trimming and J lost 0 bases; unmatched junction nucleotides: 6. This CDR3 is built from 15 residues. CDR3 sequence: CAWRTGLVSTDTQYF. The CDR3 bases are TGTGCCTGGAGGACAGGGTTAGTTAGCACAGATACGCAGTATTTT.

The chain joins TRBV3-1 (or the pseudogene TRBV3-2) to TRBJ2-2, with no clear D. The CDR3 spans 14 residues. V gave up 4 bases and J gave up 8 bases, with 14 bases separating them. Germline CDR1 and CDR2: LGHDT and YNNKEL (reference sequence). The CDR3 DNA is TGTGCCAGCAGCCCCTTGACCTTACTAGGGGAGCTGTTTTTT. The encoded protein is CASSPLTLLGELFF.

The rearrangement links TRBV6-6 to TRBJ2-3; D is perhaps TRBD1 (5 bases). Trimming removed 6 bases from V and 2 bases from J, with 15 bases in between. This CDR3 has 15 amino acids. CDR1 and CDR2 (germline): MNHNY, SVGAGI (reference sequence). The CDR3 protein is CASRDDNRFTDTQYF. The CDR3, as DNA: TGTGCCAGCAGAGACGACAACAGGTTCACAGATACGCAGTATTTT.

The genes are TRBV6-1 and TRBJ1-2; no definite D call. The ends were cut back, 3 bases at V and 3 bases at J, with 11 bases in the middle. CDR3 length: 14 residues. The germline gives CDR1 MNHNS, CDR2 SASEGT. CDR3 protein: CASSDMGIDYGYTF. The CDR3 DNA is TGTGCCAGCAGTGACATGGGGATTGACTATGGCTACACCTTC.